This record concerns one TCR beta chain sequence. It was during active infection that Seattle patients were enrolled and then longitudinally followed. This CDR3 is built from 13 residues. The germline V gene has CDR1 SGDLS and CDR2 YYNGEE. Between the trimmed V and J ends, which lost 4 bases and 4 bases, there was a span of 11 bases. This sample is drawn from a study of blood T cell repertoires in COVID-19. Turning to the study itself: Material from acute and convalescent COVID-19 was sourced from the United States, Italy and Spain.

Original handling: Reference gene primer amplification in the assay estimated nucleated cell counts. Assay used: immunoSEQ multiplex PCR; TCRdb lists only in-frame clones, some missing. Clone size and the V and J calls come from that table; the DNA yielded D and trimming. The top ten hold under 8.5% of the sample, which has over 400,000 clones, approximately 88% seen once. The genes are TRBV9 and TRBJ1-2; D gene uncertain. This receptor was identified in a woman aged 50 to 60 with COVID-19, enrolled during active disease. Specimen: peripheral blood. CDR3 region: CASSREEGYGYTF. The CDR3 DNA reads TGTGCCAGCAGCAGGGAGGAGGGCTATGGCTACACCTTC.